The TCR beta chain described here comes from a study of beta chain features in type 1 diabetes. Points from the study as a whole: For patients, the naive, central memory and Treg TCRB repertoires appeared more alike than for healthy donors.

The authors reverse transcribed all of the isolated RNA, so sequencing captured expressed TCRB transcripts. Only in-frame clones appear in the TCRdb table, and some are missing; sequencing was by immunoSEQ multiplex PCR. This sample carries some 410,000 clones, approximately 13% of them seen once, and the ten largest clones take roughly 0.036%. This clone showed up just a few times. What it binds is not known. The CDR3 contains 12 residues. V was trimmed by 5 bases and J by 4 bases, leaving 6 bases between them. CDR1 SGHTA and CDR2 FQGNSA come from the germline V gene. Every single donor gave one heparinised blood draw, and these averaged approximately 100 mL. Markers CD45RO/CCR7/CD25/CD127/CD95/CD27 served to sort CD4+ naive, central memory, regulatory and stem cell-like memory cells.

The TCR sequence derives from a man aged 30 to 45 in good health. Sequenced: naive CD4+ T cells from blood. The chain links TRBV7-2 to TRBJ2-4; D gene ambiguous. The DNA of the CDR3 is TGTGCCAGCAGCCGCCCTAAAAACATTCAGTACTTC. Protein product: CASSRPKNIQYF. The full variable domain, its missing parts supplied by reference TRBV7-2 and TRBJ2-4, is GAGVSQSPSNKVTEKGKDVELRCDPISGHTALYWYRQSLGQGLEFLIYFQGNSAPDKSGLPSDRFSAERTGGSVSTLTIQRTQQEDSAVYLCASSRPKNIQYFGAGTRLSVL.